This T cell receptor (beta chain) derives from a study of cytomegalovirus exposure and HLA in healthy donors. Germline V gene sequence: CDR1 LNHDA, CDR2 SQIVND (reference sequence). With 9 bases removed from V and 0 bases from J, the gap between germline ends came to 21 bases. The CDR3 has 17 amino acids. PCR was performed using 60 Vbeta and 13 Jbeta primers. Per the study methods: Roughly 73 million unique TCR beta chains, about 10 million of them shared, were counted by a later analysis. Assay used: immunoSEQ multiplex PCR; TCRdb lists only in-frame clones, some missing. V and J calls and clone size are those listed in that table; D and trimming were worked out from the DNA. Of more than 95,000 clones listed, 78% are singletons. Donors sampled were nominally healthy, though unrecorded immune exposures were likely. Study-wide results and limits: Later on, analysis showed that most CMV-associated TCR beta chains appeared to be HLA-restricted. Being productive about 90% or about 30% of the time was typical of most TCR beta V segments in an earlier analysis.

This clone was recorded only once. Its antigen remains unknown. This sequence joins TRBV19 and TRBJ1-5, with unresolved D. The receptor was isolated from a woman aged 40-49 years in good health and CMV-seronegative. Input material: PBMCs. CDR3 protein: CASRREGNGNSNQPQHF. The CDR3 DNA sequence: TGTGCCAGCAGGAGAGAGGGTAACGGGAATAGCAATCAGCCCCAGCATTTT.